This section outlines one T cell receptor (beta chain) sequence together with its context. The antigen is not known. This sample was included in a study of regulatory T cells in long-lasting Graves disease. For the study at large: Newly diagnosed Graves' patients had taken antithyroid drugs under 3 months. Study conclusions and caveats: Less diverse TCR repertoires were seen in persistent Graves' patients than in newly diagnosed ones.

Time point defined: newly diagnosed GD, antithyroid drugs for less than 3 months. The TCR library was made from RNA that had been extracted from PBMCs in TRIzol. Construction of TCR beta libraries relied on iRepertoire HTBI primers and on Arm-PCR targeting CDR3 regions. TCRdb re-analysed the multiplex PCR reads in MiXCR, keeping a single row per CDR3 protein. The data show about 420,000 distinct CDR3 sequences, about 16% seen once. V dropped 4 bases and J dropped 4 bases, with 19 bases sitting between them. Germline lookup yields CDR1 MGHRA and CDR2 YSYEKL. The CDR3 has 16 residues. The same sample was also studied in work on T cells in Graves' hyperthyroidism and ophthalmopathy.

This TCR derives from a woman between 18 and 30 years old with Graves disease. The gene calls are TRBV4-1 and TRBJ1-1; possibly TRBD1 for D (5 bases). This specimen was peripheral blood mononuclear cells (PBMCs), taken at new diagnosis, from a patient treated with antithyroid drugs. DNA for the CDR3: TGCGCCAGCAGCCTTATGGGCAGGGACGGGCTCACTGAAGCTTTCTTT. Residues: CASSLMGRDGLTEAFF.